A single sample is the source of the 23 T cell receptor beta chains below, sequenced in a study of radiation and T cells in renal cell carcinoma. TCRdb keeps only in-frame clones here, not all; method: immunoSEQ multiplex PCR. The table shows 150,000 to 200,000 clones, with 88% occurring only once. Time point described: blood 4 weeks post-SBRT, at nephrectomy. The treatment here: 15 Gy SBRT to primary tumor, nephrectomy 4 weeks later. The sample was blood, taken from a patient whose treatment included radiotherapy and nephrectomy. Receptors were obtained from a woman in her forties or fifties with renal cell carcinoma.

The genes are TRBV5-5 and TRBJ1-4; no reliable D call. Germline values: CDR1 SGHKS, CDR2 YYEKEE (reference sequence). The length of the CDR3 is 14 residues. V lost 0 bases and J 6 bases, leaving 9 bases between the germline ends. DNA of the CDR3: TGTGCCAGCAGCTTGGGGTGGGCGGATGAAAAACTGTTTTTT. Its protein product is CASSLGWADEKLFF.

The chain combines TRBV11-2 with TRBJ2-7; 9 nucleotides line up with TRBD1. The CDR3 extends over 15 amino acids. J was trimmed by 1 base and V by 6 bases; bases with no gene match: 7. CDR1 SGHAT and CDR2 FQNNGV come from the germline V gene. The CDR3 protein is CASRRPGQGSYEQYF. The CDR3 DNA follows: TGTGCCAGCAGACGTCCGGGACAGGGTTCCTACGAGCAGTACTTC.

This chain connects TRBV7-9 to TRBJ2-2; 8 nucleotides agree with TRBD1. Germline V CDR1 and CDR2: SEHNR, FQNEAQ (reference sequence). This CDR3 region has 15 residues. V trimming: 4 bases; J trimming: 3 bases; junction bases outside the gene matches: 4. For the CDR3, the DNA is TGTGCCAGCAGCTCCCAGGGGGCTCACACCGGGGAGCTGTTTTTT. Its protein is CASSSQGAHTGELFF.

This chain links TRBV10-3 with TRBJ2-1; D possibly uses TRBD1 or TRBD2 (6 bases each). This CDR3 region has 14 residues. The germline V gene encodes CDR1 ENHRY and CDR2 SYGVKD. The germline V and J ends were trimmed by 0 bases and 8 bases, with 11 bases remaining between them. Here the CDR3 reads CAISESDGGDEQFF. CDR3 sequence (DNA): TGTGCCATCAGTGAGTCGGACGGGGGCGATGAGCAGTTCTTC.

The V and J genes are TRBV19 and TRBJ1-1; 7 bases are a match to TRBD1. The CDR3 has 12 residues. The germline gives CDR1 LNHDA, CDR2 SQIVND (reference sequence). V gave up 7 bases and J gave up 7 bases; unmatched junction bases: 6. CDR3 amino acids: CASTDRAFEAFF. Written as DNA, the CDR3 is TGTGCCAGTACCGACAGGGCCTTTGAAGCTTTCTTT. The whole variable domain, filled in from reference TRBV19 and TRBJ1-1, reads DGGITQSPKYLFRKEGQNVTLSCEQNLNHDAMYWYRQDPGQGLRLIYYSQIVNDFQKGDIAEGYSVSREKKESFPLTVTSAQKNPTAFYLCASTDRAFEAFFGQGTRLTVV.

V is TRBV6-6 and J is TRBJ1-1; D possibly corresponds to TRBD1 (6 bases). The germline V gene encodes CDR1 MNHNY and CDR2 SVGAGI (reference sequence). V gave up 5 bases and J gave up 0 bases, with 13 bases separating them. The CDR3 runs to 15 residues. In nucleotides, the CDR3 is TGTGCCAGCAGTAAGGACAGCTCCATGAACACTGAAGCTTTCTTT. Its protein is CASSKDSSMNTEAFF.

The chain carries TRBV7-9 and TRBJ2-3; unclear D gene. Germline lookup yields CDR1 SEHNR and CDR2 FQNEAQ (reference sequence). The germline V and J ends were trimmed by 1 base and 4 bases, with 3 bases remaining between them. This CDR3 spans 12 amino acids. CDR3 region: CASSLVSDTQYF. CDR3 in DNA: TGTGCCAGCAGCTTAGTCTCAGATACGCAGTATTTT.

This chain uses TRBV6-5 with TRBJ2-6; D remains ambiguous. CDR3 length equals 16 residues. Trimming shortened V by 2 bases and J by 1 base, and 9 bases separated the two germline ends. Per germline, CDR1 MNHEY and CDR2 SVGAGI. As DNA, the CDR3 is TGTGCCAGCAGTTACGGTTACCATTCTGGGGCCAACGTCCTGACTTTC. The encoded protein is CASSYGYHSGANVLTF.

This clone was detected once. J is TRBJ1-4 and V is TRBV5-1, with 9 nucleotides matching TRBD1. This CDR3 is 14 amino acids long. Germline lookup yields CDR1 SGHRS and CDR2 YFSETQ. V was clipped by 7 bases and J by 7 bases; unmatched bases: 8. The CDR3 here is CASRLGTGSEKLFF. DNA for the CDR3: TGCGCCAGCCGCCTGGGGACAGGGAGTGAAAAACTGTTTTTT.

The chain carries TRBV4-1 and TRBJ1-2, with D hard to call. The CDR3 extends over 15 amino acids. Germline CDR1 is MGHRA and CDR2 is YSYEKL. The germline V and J ends were trimmed by 0 bases and 3 bases, with 11 bases remaining between them. The chain's CDR3 is CASSQDGAVYYGYTF. CDR3 bases: TGCGCCAGCAGCCAAGATGGCGCGGTTTACTATGGCTACACCTTC.

DNA for the CDR3: TGTGCCAGCTCACCACAATTTGGCACTGAAGCTTTCTTT. Translating gives CASSPQFGTEAFF. The chain joins TRBV18 to TRBJ1-1; D unclear. V was clipped by 1 base and J by 4 bases, with 7 bases between them. The CDR3 length is 13 residues. The germline CDR1 and CDR2 sequences are KGHSH and LQKENI.

This rearrangement joins TRBV5-1 to TRBJ2-7; TRBD2 matches at 7 bases. Germline V gene data show CDR1 as SGHRS and CDR2 as YFSETQ. The CDR3 has 15 amino acids. The V segment lost 3 bases and the J segment 7 bases; nucleotides outside the gene matches: 13. CDR3 in amino acids: CASSSTLGGEGEQYF. In DNA, the CDR3 is TGCGCCAGCAGCTCCACCCTTGGGGGGGAGGGTGAGCAGTACTTC.

V and J are TRBV19 and TRBJ2-3; 10 bases are shared with TRBD2. V shed 1 base and J 6 bases; nucleotides not matched to a gene: 4. Germline V gene sequence: CDR1 LNHDA, CDR2 SQIVND (reference sequence). This CDR3 has 15 amino acids. CDR3 sequence: CASSIGAGGSDTQYF. The CDR3 DNA sequence: TGTGCCAGTAGTATAGGAGCGGGAGGGTCCGATACGCAGTATTTT. The entire variable domain, with the rest obtained from reference TRBV19 and TRBJ2-3, is as follows: DGGITQSPKYLFRKEGQNVTLSCEQNLNHDAMYWYRQDPGQGLRLIYYSQIVNDFQKGDIAEGYSVSREKKESFPLTVTSAQKNPTAFYLCASSIGAGGSDTQYFGPGTRLTVL.

As for this clone: One junction end disagrees with the germline gene, perhaps due to a read error. The chain uses TRBV7-7 and TRBJ2-1; D possibly corresponds to TRBD1 (5 bases). The CDR3 is made up of 16 amino acids. Germline loops: CDR1 SSHAT, CDR2 FNYEAQ (reference sequence). The CDR3 DNA reads as TGTGCTAGCAGCCCTCAGGGCCCTAGCTCCTACAATGAGCAGTTCTTC. Translated: CASSPQGPSSYNEQFF.

The CDR3 bases are TGTGCCAGCAGTGAGGACAGGGGCTTCTCTGGGGCCAACGTCCTGACTTTC. This sequence encodes CASSEDRGFSGANVLTF. The V and J genes are TRBV2 and TRBJ2-6, with 9 positions matching TRBD1. This CDR3 has 17 residues. Germline V gene sequence: CDR1 SNHLY, CDR2 FYNNEI. V was clipped by 3 bases and J by 0 bases; unmatched bases: 3.

CDR3 bases: TGTGCCTCAGCTCAGGGCCGGATATTGAACACTGAAGCTTTCTTT. Protein sequence: CASAQGRILNTEAFF. The chain recombines TRBV19 with TRBJ1-1, with D maybe TRBD1 (5 bases). V lost 11 bases, J lost 0 bases, and 19 bases lay in between. Germline lookup yields CDR1 LNHDA and CDR2 SQIVND (reference sequence). The CDR3 is 15 residues long.

The rearrangement links TRBV19 to TRBJ1-3; D call uncertain. The length of the CDR3 is 14 residues. Germline assignment: CDR1 LNHDA and CDR2 SQIVND (reference sequence). V dropped 2 bases and J dropped 0 bases, with 5 bases sitting between them. The DNA for the CDR3 is TGTGCCAGTAGTATATTCGGCTCTGGAAACACCATATATTTT. Its protein is CASSIFGSGNTIYF.

The genes are TRBV27 and TRBJ2-1; the match to TRBD2 covers 8 bases. The V gene end was trimmed by 4 bases and the J gene end by 0 bases; junction bases not matched to a gene: 5. Looked up from germline, CDR1 is MNHEY and CDR2 is SMNVEV (reference sequence). CDR3 length: 16 amino acids. This chain's CDR3 is CASSYGGGSSYNEQFF. The CDR3 coding sequence is TGTGCCAGCAGTTACGGGGGGGGTAGCTCCTACAATGAGCAGTTCTTC.

This chain connects TRBV5-4 to TRBJ2-1; D gene ambiguous. Trimming removed 0 bases at V and 12 bases at J, with 10 bases between. In germline, CDR1 is SGHNT, CDR2 YYREEE (reference sequence). CDR3 length equals 12 residues. The CDR3 sequence is CASSLGPLGQFF. The CDR3, as DNA: TGTGCCAGCAGCTTGGGCCCGCTGGGGCAGTTCTTC.

This chain connects TRBV7-9 to TRBJ2-7; TRBD1 is a possible D gene (5 bases). CDR3 length equals 13 residues. The V end lost 5 bases, the J end lost 11 bases, and 19 bases lay between the germline ends. Germline loops: CDR1 SEHNR, CDR2 FQNEAQ (reference sequence). The chain's CDR3 is CASSPGTLGRKYF. Written as DNA, the CDR3 is TGTGCCAGCAGCCCTGGTACGTTGGGGCGAAAGTACTTC. Looking up the rest from reference TRBV7-9 and TRBJ2-7 gives the full variable domain: DTGVSQNPRHKITKRGQNVTFRCDPISEHNRLYWYRQTLGQGPEFLTYFQNEAQLEKSRLLSDRFSAERPKGSFSTLEIQRTEQGDSAMYLCASSPGTLGRKYFGPGTRLTVT.

The CDR3 DNA follows: TGCGCCAGCAGCCTAACAGTGACCACAGATACGCAGTATTTT. Its translation: CASSLTVTTDTQYF. The chain employs TRBV4-1 and TRBJ2-3; D call uncertain. CDR1 and CDR2 (germline): MGHRA, YSYEKL. The CDR3 is made up of 14 amino acids. With 4 bases removed from V and 2 bases from J, the gap between germline ends came to 10 bases.

V usage is TRBV5-1 and J usage is TRBJ2-2; no firm D call. V was pared by 4 bases and J by 0 bases, with 4 bases between. CDR3 length equals 13 residues. Germline V gene lookup returns CDR1 SGHRS and CDR2 YFSETQ. CDR3 protein: CASSETNTGELFF. CDR3 DNA: TGCGCCAGCAGCGAGACGAACACCGGGGAGCTGTTTTTT.

This sequence joins TRBV5-5 and TRBJ2-2; D gene ambiguous. Germline V lookup: CDR1 SGHKS, CDR2 YYEKEE (reference sequence). This CDR3 comprises 13 residues. Trimming cost V 5 bases and J 8 bases, with 13 bases left between them. The CDR3 loop is CASSMEGFGELFF. The CDR3 DNA reads as TGTGCCAGCAGTATGGAAGGTTTTGGGGAGCTGTTTTTT.